This entry features one TCR beta chain sequence. Its antigen is unknown. J gave up 5 bases and V 7 bases, and 5 bases lay outside the gene matches. The germline CDR1 and CDR2 sequences are MDHEN and SYDVKM. This CDR3 comprises 13 residues. Assay: immunoSEQ multiplex PCR; the TCRdb copy retains only in-frame clones and omits some. The profile shows some 660,000 clones, approximately 73% of them singletons. These data come from a study of shared clonotypes between healthy human individuals. Looking at the study overall: The study enrolled a couple of women and a few men aged 18 to 49. Study outcomes and limitations: Generation probabilities were higher for clonotypes shared across all four sorted-subset donors than for unshared ones. Represented diversity (both genetic and exposure-history) was limited by the small number of donors.

The clonotype was recovered from a woman between 25 and 40 years old in good health. Material: memory CD4+ T cells sorted from blood. Regarding subset: CD45RA-negative fraction. The chain is built from TRBV28 and TRBJ2-3; TRBD1 aligns across 8 bases. For the CDR3, the DNA is TGTGCCAGCACAGGGGGCTTGAGAGATACGCAGTATTTT. It is translated as CASTGGLRDTQYF.